Shown below are 8 T cell receptor beta chains from a single sample sequenced in a study of blood T cell repertoires in COVID-19. Generated by immunoSEQ multiplex PCR, the TCRdb table keeps only in-frame clones and is missing some. The data contain 140,000 to 150,000 clones, roughly 80% of them singletons. The sequencing sample was made of peripheral blood. These receptor sequences come from a man in his fifties or sixties with active or convalescent COVID-19.

The chain joins TRBV5-1 to TRBJ2-3, with 10 bases matching TRBD2. V lost 4 bases and J lost 2; bases outside the gene matches: 10. The length of the CDR3 is 17 residues. CDR1 and CDR2 from the germline V gene are SGHRS and YFSETQ. The CDR3 nucleotides are TGCGCCAGCAGCCCTCGGGCTAGCGGGAGACCCACAGATACGCAGTATTTT. It is translated as CASSPRASGRPTDTQYF.

V is TRBV7-3 and J is TRBJ2-7; D is perhaps TRBD1 (5 bases). The V and J ends lost 4 bases and 4 bases respectively, with 11 bases between them. Germline CDR1 and CDR2: SGHTA and FQGTGA. The CDR3 is 13 amino acids. Here the CDR3 reads CASSSSPGYEQYF. The CDR3 nucleotides are TGTGCCAGCAGCTCCTCCCCAGGGTACGAGCAGTACTTC. The variable domain in full, with the rest retrieved from reference TRBV7-3 and TRBJ2-7, is GAGVSQTPSNKVTEKGKYVELRCDPISGHTALYWYRQSLGQGPEFLIYFQGTGAADDSGLPNDRFFAVRPEGSVSTLKIQRTERGDSAVYLCASSSSPGYEQYFGPGTRLTVT.

The chain joins TRBV12-3 or TRBV12-4 to TRBJ1-1, with 8 bases identical to TRBD1. The CDR3 contains 11 residues. The V and J ends lost 7 bases and 11 bases, in that order; junction bases with no gene match: 6. The DNA for the CDR3 is TGTGCCAGCAACCCCGGACAGGGCGCTTTCTTT. Protein: CASNPGQGAFF.

The chain recombines TRBV2 with TRBJ2-1, with 9 bases lining up with TRBD2. V was pared by 3 bases and J by 6 bases, with 6 bases of the junction left unmatched. This CDR3 contains 15 residues. Germline values: CDR1 SNHLY, CDR2 FYNNEI. The chain's CDR3 is CASSDQGTSINEQFF. In DNA form, the CDR3 reads TGTGCCAGCAGTGATCAAGGGACTAGCATCAATGAGCAGTTCTTC.

The V and J genes are TRBV12-3 or TRBV12-4 and TRBJ2-7; maybe TRBD2 (6 bases). Between the trimmed V and J ends, which lost 2 bases and 5 bases, there was a span of 10 bases. This CDR3 contains 13 residues. This CDR3 is CASSLNRGNEQYF. CDR3 nucleotide sequence: TGTGCCAGCAGTTTAAACCGGGGGAACGAGCAGTACTTC.

This rearrangement joins TRBV5-3 to TRBJ2-7, with 11 bases identical to TRBD2. TRBV5-3 is an ORF, and what it does is uncertain. The V gene end was trimmed by 7 bases and the J gene end by 0 bases; junction bases not matched to a gene: 12. This CDR3 comprises 17 residues. The CDR3 loop is CARPRLAGGPFSYEQYF. The CDR3 nucleotides read TGTGCCAGACCCCGGCTAGCGGGAGGCCCCTTCTCCTACGAGCAGTACTTC.

This clone was seen ten or more times. J is TRBJ1-2 and V is TRBV7-2; D call uncertain. V lost 5 bases, J lost 4 bases, and 11 bases lay in between. The CDR3 length is 13 residues. The germline gives CDR1 SGHTA, CDR2 FQGNSA. The CDR3 protein is CASSPTYLYGYTF. In DNA, the CDR3 is TGTGCCAGCAGCCCGACTTACCTCTATGGCTACACCTTC.

The rearrangement uses TRBV19 and TRBJ1-5, with TRBD1 matching over 7 bases. Germline V gene lookup returns CDR1 LNHDA and CDR2 SQIVND (reference sequence). With V trimmed by 9 bases and J by 0 bases, 8 bases remained unmatched. The CDR3 runs 15 residues. The DNA for the CDR3 is TGTGCCAGCCACCCGGGACAGCATAGCAATCAGCCCCAGCATTTT. Residues: CASHPGQHSNQPQHF.